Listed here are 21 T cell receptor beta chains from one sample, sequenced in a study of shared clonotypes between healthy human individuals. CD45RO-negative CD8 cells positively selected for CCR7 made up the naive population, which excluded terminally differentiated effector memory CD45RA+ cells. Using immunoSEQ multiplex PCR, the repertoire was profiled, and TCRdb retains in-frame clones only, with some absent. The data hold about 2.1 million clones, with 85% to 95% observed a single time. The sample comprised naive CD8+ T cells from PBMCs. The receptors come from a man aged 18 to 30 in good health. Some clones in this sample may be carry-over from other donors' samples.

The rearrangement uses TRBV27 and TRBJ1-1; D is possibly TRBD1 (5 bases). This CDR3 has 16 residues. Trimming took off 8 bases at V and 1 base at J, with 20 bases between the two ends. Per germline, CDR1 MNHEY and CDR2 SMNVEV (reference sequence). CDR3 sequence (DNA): TGTGCCAGCTGGCCTTCTTGGGGGGAATCGAACACTGAAGCTTTCTTT. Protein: CASWPSWGESNTEAFF.

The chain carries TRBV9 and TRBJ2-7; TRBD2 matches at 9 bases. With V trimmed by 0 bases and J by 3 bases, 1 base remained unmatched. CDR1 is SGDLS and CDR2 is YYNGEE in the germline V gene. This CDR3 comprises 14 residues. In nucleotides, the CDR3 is TGTGCCAGCAGCGTAGCTAGCGGGATCTACGAGCAGTACTTC. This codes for CASSVASGIYEQYF.

CDR3 nucleotides: TGCAGCGCCGGGACTAGCGGGAGGCCTAATGAGCAGTTCTTC. It specifies CSAGTSGRPNEQFF. The V and J genes are TRBV29-1 and TRBJ2-1; 15 nucleotides align to TRBD2. Looked up from germline, CDR1 is SQVTM and CDR2 is ANQGSEA. Trimming cost V 7 bases and J 7 bases; bases outside gene matches: 5. This CDR3 region has 14 residues.

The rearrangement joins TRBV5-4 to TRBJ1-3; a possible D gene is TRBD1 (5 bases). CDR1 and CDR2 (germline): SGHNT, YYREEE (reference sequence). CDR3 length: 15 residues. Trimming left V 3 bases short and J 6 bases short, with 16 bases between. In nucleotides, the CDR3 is TGTGCCAGCAGCTCGGGTTTGGGGGTTTCAAACACCATATATTTT. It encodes CASSSGLGVSNTIYF.

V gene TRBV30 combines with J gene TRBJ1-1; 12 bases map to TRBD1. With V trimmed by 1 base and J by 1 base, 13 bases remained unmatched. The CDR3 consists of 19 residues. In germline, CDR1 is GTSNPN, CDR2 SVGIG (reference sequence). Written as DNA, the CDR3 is TGTGCCTGGAGTGAGATGGCCGGGACAGGGGGCGTCTGGAACACTGAAGCTTTCTTT. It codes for CAWSEMAGTGGVWNTEAFF.

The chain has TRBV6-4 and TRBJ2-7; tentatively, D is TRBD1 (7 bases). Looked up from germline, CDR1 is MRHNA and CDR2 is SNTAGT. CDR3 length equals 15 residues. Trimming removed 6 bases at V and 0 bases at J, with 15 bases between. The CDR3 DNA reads TGTGCCAGCAGCCCGACAGGGAGGAACTCCTACGAGCAGTACTTC. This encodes CASSPTGRNSYEQYF.

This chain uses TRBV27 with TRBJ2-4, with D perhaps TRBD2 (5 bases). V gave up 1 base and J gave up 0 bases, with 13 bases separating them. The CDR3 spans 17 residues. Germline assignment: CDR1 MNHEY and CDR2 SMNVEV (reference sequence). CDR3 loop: CASSLFGGRVAKNIQYF. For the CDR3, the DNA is TGTGCCAGCAGTTTATTTGGTGGGAGAGTAGCCAAAAACATTCAGTACTTC.

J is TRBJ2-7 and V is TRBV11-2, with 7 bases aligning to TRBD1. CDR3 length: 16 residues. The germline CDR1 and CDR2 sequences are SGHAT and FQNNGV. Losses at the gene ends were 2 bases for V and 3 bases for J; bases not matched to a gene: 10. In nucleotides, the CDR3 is TGTGCCAGCAGCTTACTAAGGGGACAGAGGGACTACGAGCAGTACTTC. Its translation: CASSLLRGQRDYEQYF.

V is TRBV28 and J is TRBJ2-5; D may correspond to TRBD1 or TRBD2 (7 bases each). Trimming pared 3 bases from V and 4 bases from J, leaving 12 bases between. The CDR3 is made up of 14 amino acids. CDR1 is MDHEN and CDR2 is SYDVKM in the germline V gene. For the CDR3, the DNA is TGTGCCAGCAGTTTCACAGGGGAGGGAGAGACCCAGTACTTC. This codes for CASSFTGEGETQYF.

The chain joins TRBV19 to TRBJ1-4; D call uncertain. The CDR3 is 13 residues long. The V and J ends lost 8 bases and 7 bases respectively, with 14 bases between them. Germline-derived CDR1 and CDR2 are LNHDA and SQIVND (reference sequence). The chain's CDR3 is CASAGEGGEKLFF. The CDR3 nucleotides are TGTGCCAGTGCCGGTGAGGGCGGTGAAAAACTGTTTTTT.

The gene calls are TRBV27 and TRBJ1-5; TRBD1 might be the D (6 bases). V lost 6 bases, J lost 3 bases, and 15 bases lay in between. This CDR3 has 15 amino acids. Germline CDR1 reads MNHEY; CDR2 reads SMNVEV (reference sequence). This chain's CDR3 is CASSPVRGANQPQHF. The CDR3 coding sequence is TGTGCCAGCAGCCCCGTCCGGGGGGCCAATCAGCCCCAGCATTTT.

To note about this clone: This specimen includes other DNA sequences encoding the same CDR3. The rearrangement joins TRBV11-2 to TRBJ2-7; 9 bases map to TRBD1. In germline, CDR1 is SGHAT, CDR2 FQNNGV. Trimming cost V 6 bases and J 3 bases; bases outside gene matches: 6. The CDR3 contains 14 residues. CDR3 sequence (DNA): TGTGCCAGCAGTTTCGGGACAGGGAACTACGAGCAGTACTTC. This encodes CASSFGTGNYEQYF.

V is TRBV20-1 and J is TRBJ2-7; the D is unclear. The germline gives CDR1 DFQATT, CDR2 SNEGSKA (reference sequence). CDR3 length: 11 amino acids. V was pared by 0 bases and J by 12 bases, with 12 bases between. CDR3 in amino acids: CSAREGGGTYF. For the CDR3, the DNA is TGCAGTGCTAGAGAGGGTGGCGGTACGTACTTC.

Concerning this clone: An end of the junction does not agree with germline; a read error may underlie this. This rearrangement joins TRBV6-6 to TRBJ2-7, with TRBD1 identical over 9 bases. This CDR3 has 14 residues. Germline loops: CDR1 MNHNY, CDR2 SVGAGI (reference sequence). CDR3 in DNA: TGTACCAGCAGTTACTCGACAGGGGGCTACGAGCAGTACTTC. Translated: CTSSYSTGGYEQYF.

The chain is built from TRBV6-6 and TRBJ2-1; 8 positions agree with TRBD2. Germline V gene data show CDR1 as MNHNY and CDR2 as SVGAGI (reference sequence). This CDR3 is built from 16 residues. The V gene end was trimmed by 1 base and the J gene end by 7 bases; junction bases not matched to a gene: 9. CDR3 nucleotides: TGTGCCAGCAGTTACTACTCGGGAGGGCCTGAAAATGAGCAGTTCTTC. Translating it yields CASSYYSGGPENEQFF.

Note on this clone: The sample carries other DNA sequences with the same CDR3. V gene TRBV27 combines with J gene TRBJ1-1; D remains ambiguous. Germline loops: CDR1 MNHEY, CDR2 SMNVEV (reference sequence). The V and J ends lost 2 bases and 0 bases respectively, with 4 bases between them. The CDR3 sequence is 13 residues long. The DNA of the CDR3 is TGTGCCAGCAGTTTAACACTGAACACTGAAGCTTTCTTT. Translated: CASSLTLNTEAFF.

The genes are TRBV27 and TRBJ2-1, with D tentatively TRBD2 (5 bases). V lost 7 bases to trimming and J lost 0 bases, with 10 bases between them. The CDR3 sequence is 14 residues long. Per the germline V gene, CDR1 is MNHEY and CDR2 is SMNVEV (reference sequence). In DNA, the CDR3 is TGTGCCAGCATGGATCGGGGCTCCTACAATGAGCAGTTCTTC. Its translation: CASMDRGSYNEQFF.

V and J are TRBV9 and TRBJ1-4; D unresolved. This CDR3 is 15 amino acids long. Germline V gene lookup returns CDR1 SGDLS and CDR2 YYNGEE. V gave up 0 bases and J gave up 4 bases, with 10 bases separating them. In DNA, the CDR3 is TGTGCCAGCAGCGTAGCCGACGGACTTAATGAAAAACTGTTTTTT. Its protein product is CASSVADGLNEKLFF.

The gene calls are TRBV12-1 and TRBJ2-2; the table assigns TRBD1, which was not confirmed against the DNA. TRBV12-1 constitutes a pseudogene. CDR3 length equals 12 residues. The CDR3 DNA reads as TGTGCCAGCAGCTTTGGGGGCGTGGAGCTGTTTTTT. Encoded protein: CASSFGGVELFF.

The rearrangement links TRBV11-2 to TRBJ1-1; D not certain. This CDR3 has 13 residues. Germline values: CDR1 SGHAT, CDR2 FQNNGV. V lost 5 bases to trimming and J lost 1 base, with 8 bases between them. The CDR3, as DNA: TGTGCCAGCAGCCCACAGAGGAACACTGAAGCTTTCTTT. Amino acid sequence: CASSPQRNTEAFF.

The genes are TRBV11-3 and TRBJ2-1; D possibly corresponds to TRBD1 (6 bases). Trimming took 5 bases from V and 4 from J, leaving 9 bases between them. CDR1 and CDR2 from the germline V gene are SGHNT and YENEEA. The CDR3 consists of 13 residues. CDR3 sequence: CASSPQGYNEQFF. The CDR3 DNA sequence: TGTGCCAGCAGCCCACAGGGATACAATGAGCAGTTCTTC.